These 24 T cell receptor beta chains share one sample of origin, sequenced in a study of cytomegalovirus exposure and HLA in healthy donors. A multiplex PCR was run with 60 Vbeta primers and 13 Jbeta primers. Data came from immunoSEQ multiplex PCR; TCRdb stores just in-frame clones and leaves some out. The data show over 150,000 clones, around 77% seen once. Input material: PBMCs. These receptors were taken from a man aged 50-60 years in good health and CMV-seropositive.

The genes are TRBV9 and TRBJ2-1; 12 positions agree with TRBD2. V trimming: 0 bases; J trimming: 7 bases; junction bases outside the gene matches: 11. Germline loops: CDR1 SGDLS, CDR2 YYNGEE. CDR3 length equals 18 residues. In DNA, the CDR3 is TGTGCCAGCAGCGTAGCTAGCGGGGGGGCCTTTGGGGGAAATGAGCAGTTCTTC. Protein: CASSVASGGAFGGNEQFF.

A note on this clone: One end of the junction is discordant with germline, which a read error may explain. The CDR3: CASSLGTGGVTDTQYF. CDR3 coding DNA: TGTGCTAGCAGCTTAGGGACAGGGGGGGTCACAGATACGCAGTATTTT. The chain has TRBV7-7 and TRBJ2-3; 11 nucleotides align to TRBD1. The CDR3 runs to 16 residues. Looked up from germline, CDR1 is SSHAT and CDR2 is FNYEAQ (reference sequence).

This rearrangement joins TRBV9 to TRBJ2-5, with 7 bases fitting TRBD2. CDR3 length equals 15 residues. Germline values: CDR1 SGDLS, CDR2 YYNGEE. J was trimmed by 0 bases and V by 5 bases; bases with no gene match: 7. As DNA, the CDR3 is TGTGCCAGCAGTTACGGCGGGGGAAACCAAGAGACCCAGTACTTC. Translation gives CASSYGGGNQETQYF. Full variable domain (rest looked up from reference TRBV9 and TRBJ2-5): DSGVTQTPKHLITATGQRVTLRCSPRSGDLSVYWYQQSLDQGLQFLIQYYNGEERAKGNILERFSAQQFPDLHSELNLSSLELGDSALYFCASSYGGGNQETQYFGPGTRLLVL.

This chain connects TRBV19 to TRBJ1-6; a possible D gene is TRBD1 (5 bases). The CDR3 sequence is 16 residues long. V was cut by 5 bases and J by 6 bases, with 17 bases left in between. CDR1 is LNHDA, CDR2 SQIVND, per germline (reference sequence). CDR3 bases: TGTGCCAGTAGTCTCCAGGGAACCAGGGCTAATTCACCCCTCCACTTT. Translation: CASSLQGTRANSPLHF.

V gene TRBV6-6 combines with J gene TRBJ2-3, with 7 positions matching TRBD2. The V gene's germline CDR1 is MNHNY and CDR2 SVGAGI (reference sequence). V shed 2 bases and J 2 bases; nucleotides not matched to a gene: 7. The CDR3 sequence is 16 residues long. The CDR3 protein is CASSYGGGPFTDTQYF. Written as DNA, the CDR3 is TGTGCCAGCAGTTACGGCGGGGGACCGTTCACAGATACGCAGTATTTT.

The gene calls are TRBV30 and TRBJ2-3; 8 bases align to TRBD1. Germline CDR1 GTSNPN, CDR2 SVGIG (reference sequence). Trimming took 3 bases from V and 0 from J; bases not matched to a gene: 2. This CDR3 comprises 14 residues. The CDR3 DNA reads TGTGCCTGGAGACGGACAGGGAGCACAGATACGCAGTATTTT. Its protein product is CAWRRTGSTDTQYF.

This chain connects TRBV23-1 to TRBJ1-4; 9 bases map to TRBD1. TRBV23-1 is annotated as an ORF whose role is uncertain. This CDR3 comprises 14 residues. J was trimmed by 8 bases and V by 6 bases; bases with no gene match: 7. Here the CDR3 reads CASSNRGHGEKLFF. CDR3 nucleotide sequence: TGCGCCAGCAGCAACAGGGGGCATGGAGAAAAACTGTTTTTT.

This chain links TRBV4-1 with TRBJ2-1; 11 bases are shared with TRBD2. Germline trimming cut 6 bases from V and 8 bases from J; bases unmatched to any gene: 12. Germline CDR1 is MGHRA and CDR2 is YSYEKL. The CDR3 is made up of 16 amino acids. In DNA form, the CDR3 reads TGCGCCAGCAGGGGGGAAATAGCGGGGGGGCGGGATGAGCAGTTCTTC. It codes for CASRGEIAGGRDEQFF.

This chain connects TRBV18 to TRBJ2-6, with TRBD2 identical over 9 bases. The germline V gene encodes CDR1 KGHSH and CDR2 LQKENI. This CDR3 is built from 17 residues. V shed 2 bases, J shed 2 bases, and the junction held 4 bases outside the gene matches. The CDR3 sequence is CASSPGLAGTGANVLTF. The CDR3 DNA reads TGTGCCAGCTCACCAGGGCTAGCGGGGACTGGGGCCAACGTCCTGACTTTC.

The rearrangement uses TRBV6-1 and TRBJ1-5; D not resolved. The CDR3 runs 14 residues. The germline CDR1 and CDR2 sequences are MNHNS and SASEGT. V shed 1 base and J shed 4 bases, with 8 bases lying between them. CDR3 coding DNA: TGTGCCAGCAGTGAAGTTGGAGGGAATCAGCCCCAGCATTTT. It translates to CASSEVGGNQPQHF.

This clone was seen just once. As DNA, the CDR3 is TGTGCCAGCAGCGTAGGCGTGAATGAGCAGTTCTTC. Protein sequence: CASSVGVNEQFF. This chain links TRBV9 with TRBJ2-1, with D hard to call. Trimming stripped 0 bases from V and 7 bases from J, with 5 bases between. Germline CDR1 and CDR2: SGDLS and YYNGEE. This CDR3 is 12 amino acids long.

The gene calls are TRBV7-3 and TRBJ1-1; D is perhaps TRBD1 (6 bases). In germline, CDR1 is SGHTA, CDR2 FQGTGA. The V end lost 2 bases, the J end lost 7 bases, and 11 bases lay between the germline ends. CDR3 length equals 13 residues. In DNA, the CDR3 is TGTGCCAGCAGCTTAGCTGGGGGCGGTGAAGCTTTCTTT. This gives the protein CASSLAGGGEAFF.

The count of this clone is one. This chain uses TRBV5-6 with TRBJ1-1, with D maybe TRBD1 (5 bases). CDR1 SGHDT and CDR2 YYEEEE come from the germline V gene. The CDR3 consists of 14 residues. Deletions cut 4 bases from V and 0 bases from J, with 10 bases between. CDR3: CASSIRQLNTEAFF. For the CDR3, the DNA is TGTGCCAGCAGCATCCGACAGCTGAACACTGAAGCTTTCTTT.

The J gene is TRBJ1-5, the V gene TRBV4-1, with 7 bases fitting TRBD1. The CDR3 runs to 13 residues. The V and J ends lost 5 bases and 5 bases, in that order; junction bases with no gene match: 3. The germline V gene encodes CDR1 MGHRA and CDR2 YSYEKL. CDR3 residues: CASSTGVYQPQHF. DNA for the CDR3: TGCGCCAGCAGCACAGGGGTATATCAGCCCCAGCATTTT.

CDR3 nucleotide sequence: TGCAGCGTCGCTCCTGGGAAAGGGGGATATGGCTACACCTTC. Protein: CSVAPGKGGYGYTF. The chain recombines TRBV29-1 with TRBJ1-2; D may be TRBD1 (6 bases). The ends were cut back, 6 bases at V and 5 bases at J, with 19 bases in the middle. The CDR3 totals 14 residues. CDR1 is SQVTM, CDR2 ANQGSEA, per germline.

The chain joins TRBV25-1 to TRBJ1-1, with no clear D. Per the germline V gene, CDR1 is MGHDK and CDR2 is SYGVNS. This CDR3 region has 13 residues. V was trimmed by 0 bases and J by 5 bases, leaving 7 bases between them. DNA for the CDR3: TGTGCCAGCAGTGAATACGGGGATACTGAAGCTTTCTTT. It yields the protein CASSEYGDTEAFF.

The chain couples TRBV7-6 to TRBJ2-5; D is undetermined. Trimming took off 7 bases at V and 4 bases at J, with 19 bases between the two ends. The CDR3 totals 15 residues. Germline CDR1 and CDR2: SGHVS and FNYEAQ. The CDR3 DNA sequence: TGTGCCAGCATCCCTAGGTTGGCGAGAGGAGAGACCCAGTACTTC. Translated, it gives CASIPRLARGETQYF.

The chain combines TRBV18 with TRBJ1-3; unclear D gene. Germline V gene lookup returns CDR1 KGHSH and CDR2 LQKENI. V was trimmed by 0 bases and J by 4 bases, leaving 7 bases between them. The CDR3 is made up of 14 amino acids. The DNA of the CDR3 is TGTGCCAGCTCACCACCCATGCGGGGAAACACCATATATTTT. This codes for CASSPPMRGNTIYF.

The rearrangement uses TRBV27 and TRBJ2-1; D possibly corresponds to TRBD2 (5 bases). The CDR3 spans 15 residues. Per germline, CDR1 MNHEY and CDR2 SMNVEV (reference sequence). The V end was cut by 2 bases, the J end by 0 bases, with 8 bases between. The CDR3 DNA reads as TGTGCCAGCAGTTTAGCCCGGGGCTCCTACAATGAGCAGTTCTTC. Amino acids: CASSLARGSYNEQFF.

This chain links TRBV4-2 with TRBJ2-2; TRBD1 agrees at 7 bases. Germline V gene sequence: CDR1 LGHNA, CDR2 YNFKEQ. With 0 bases clipped from V and 4 bases from J, the junction kept 2 bases outside the gene matches. The CDR3 consists of 15 residues. The CDR3 DNA sequence: TGTGCCAGCAGCCAAGAAGGGGGCGTCACCGGGGAGCTGTTTTTT. Its translation is CASSQEGGVTGELFF.

This clone was found once. This rearrangement joins TRBV5-4 to TRBJ2-3; 9 positions agree with TRBD2. J lost 4 bases, V lost 4 bases, and 22 bases had no gene match. CDR1 is SGHNT, CDR2 YYREEE, per germline (reference sequence). CDR3 length: 20 amino acids. The CDR3 nucleotides are TGTGCCAGCAGCCCTGGGGCGGGGGGGCCGAGACTGATCCTCCCAGATACGCAGTATTTT. It encodes CASSPGAGGPRLILPDTQYF.

This clone occurred once. The V call is TRBV7-6, the J call TRBJ2-5, with 8 bases aligning to TRBD2. With 7 bases clipped from V and 5 bases from J, the junction kept 3 bases outside the gene matches. There are 12 residues in the CDR3. Germline V gene data show CDR1 as SGHVS and CDR2 as FNYEAQ. As DNA, the CDR3 is TGTGCCAGCACCGGGGGGGCCGAGACCCAGTACTTC. Translating it yields CASTGGAETQYF.

The V call is TRBV28, the J call TRBJ1-6; perhaps TRBD1 as D (5 bases). The CDR3 length is 17 residues. Germline V lookup: CDR1 MDHEN, CDR2 SYDVKM. Deletions cut 5 bases from V and 13 bases from J, with 27 bases between. This chain's CDR3 is CASSPAGRLHPPIPLHF. The CDR3 nucleotides read TGTGCCAGCAGTCCTGCGGGACGCCTACACCCCCCGATTCCCCTCCACTTT.

The chain carries TRBV28 and TRBJ2-6, with 10 bases that match TRBD1. This CDR3 contains 19 residues. Germline CDR1 MDHEN, CDR2 SYDVKM. The junction had 14 bases not matched to a gene; V was cut back by 6 bases and J by 3 bases. In nucleotides, the CDR3 is TGTGCCAGCAGCCCTGGACAGGGGGGGGGTTTCAGTGGGGCCAACGTCCTGACTTTC. This translates into CASSPGQGGGFSGANVLTF.